This TCR beta chain is drawn from a study of cytomegalovirus exposure and HLA in healthy donors. The CDR3 has 15 residues. V lost 3 bases, J lost 2 bases, and 13 bases lay in between. CDR1 and CDR2 from the germline V gene are SEHNR and FQNEAQ (reference sequence). Whole-study results and caveats: A later analysis linked a missense DCLRE1C variant to TCR beta V- and J-gene trimming. What TCR beta sequences reportedly achieved was accurate prediction of HLA-A and HLA-B alleles in most subjects. Altogether, some 170 TCR beta chains were recorded as cytomegalovirus-associated.

Regarding this clone: The target antigen is unknown.

PCR employed 60 Vbeta and 13 Jbeta primers. Using immunoSEQ multiplex PCR, the repertoire was profiled, and TCRdb retains in-frame clones only, with some absent. The data contain about 190,000 clones, about 80% of them singletons. The receptor was isolated from a woman aged 30 to 39 in good health and CMV-seropositive. Sequencing input: PBMCs. The rearrangement links TRBV7-9 to TRBJ2-5, with D perhaps TRBD2 (6 bases). This CDR3 reads CASSLGGLRQETQYF. Written as DNA, the CDR3 is TGTGCCAGCAGCTTGGGGGGACTTCGACAAGAGACCCAGTACTTC.